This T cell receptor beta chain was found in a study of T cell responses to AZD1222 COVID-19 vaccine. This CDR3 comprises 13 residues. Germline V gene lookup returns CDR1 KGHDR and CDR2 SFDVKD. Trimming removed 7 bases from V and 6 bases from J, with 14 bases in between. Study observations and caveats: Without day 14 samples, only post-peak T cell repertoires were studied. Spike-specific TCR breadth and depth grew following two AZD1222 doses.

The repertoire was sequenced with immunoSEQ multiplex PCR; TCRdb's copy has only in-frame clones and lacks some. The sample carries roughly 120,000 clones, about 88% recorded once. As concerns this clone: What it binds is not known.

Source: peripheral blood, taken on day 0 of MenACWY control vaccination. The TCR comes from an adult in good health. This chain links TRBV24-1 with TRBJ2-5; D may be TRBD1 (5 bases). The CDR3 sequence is CATRGDSLQTQYF. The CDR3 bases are TGTGCCACCAGAGGTGACAGCTTACAGACCCAGTACTTC.